The present T cell receptor (beta chain) was sequenced within a study of OX40 agonist ivuxolimab in advanced cancers. Study context: Previous treatment with anti-PD-1, anti-PD-L1 or anti-CTLA-4 therapy was allowed; about 44% had received some.

V shed 4 bases, J shed 3 bases, and the junction held 6 bases outside the gene matches. This CDR3 comprises 15 residues. Germline assignment: CDR1 MNHEY and CDR2 SMNVEV (reference sequence). Only in-frame clones appear in the TCRdb table, and some are missing; sequencing was by immunoSEQ multiplex PCR. Of tens of thousands of clones detected, around nine tenths appear once; the ten largest clones hold about 0.38%. The table lists this clone with a count of one. Baseline, cycle 4 day 1, and cycle 7 day 1 were the blood sampling points. The clonotype originates from an adult with an advanced solid tumor such as melanoma, head and neck, liver or kidney cancer. J is TRBJ2-7 and V is TRBV27; 10 nucleotides match TRBD2. The material was CD4+ or CD8+ T cells sorted from blood, obtained in a trial of the OX40 agonist ivuxolimab. In DNA form, the CDR3 reads TGTGCCAGCAGTTCCCCTAGCGGGGGACACTACGAGCAGTACTTC. This sequence encodes CASSSPSGGHYEQYF.